The T cell receptor beta chain described here comes from a study of T cell responses to AZD1222 COVID-19 vaccine. Notes on the study in general: There were repertoire samples only from the period after the peak T cell response.

Method: immunoSEQ multiplex PCR; TCRdb's copy keeps in-frame clones and lacks some. Seen here are some 130,000 clones, approximately 88% observed once, and the top ten hold around 5.3%. Trimming shortened V by 3 bases and J by 2 bases, and 10 bases separated the two germline ends. The length of the CDR3 is 14 residues. CDR1 LNHDA and CDR2 SQIVND come from the germline V gene (reference sequence). This clone was observed a single time. Its antigen is not known. Material: peripheral blood, obtained 28 days after the second AZD1222 dose. The genes are TRBV19 and TRBJ1-2, with D perhaps matching TRBD1 (5 bases). The receptor was isolated from an adult who received the AZD1222 COVID-19 vaccine. CDR3 residues: CASSIVGTNYGYTF. For the CDR3, the DNA is TGTGCCAGTAGTATCGTGGGGACCAACTATGGCTACACCTTC.